The 26 T cell receptor beta chains below were found in one sample sequenced in a study of human T cells and chemical hapten exposure. TCRdb passed the RACE reads through MiXCR, listing each CDR3 protein once. The sample lists a few hundred thousand distinct CDR3 sequences, 5.5% seen once, with around 8.6% in the top ten. The time point was: pre-sensitization, week 0. The treatment was: therapeutic diphenylcyclopropenone sensitization with weekly scalp DPC. The source was whole blood, collected in connection with sensitization to the hapten diphenylcyclopropenone (DPC). The receptor source for this set is a woman younger than 30 with alopecia areata. Some clones in this sample may be carry-over from other donors' samples.

This clonotype has ten or more counts. This chain uses TRBV20-1 with TRBJ1-1, with D maybe TRBD1 (5 bases). Trimming left V 5 bases short and J 4 bases short, with 17 bases between. Per the germline V gene, CDR1 is DFQATT and CDR2 is SNEGSKA (reference sequence). The CDR3 spans 14 residues. This chain's CDR3 is CSAQHRSVGTEAFF. For the CDR3, the DNA is TGCAGTGCTCAACACAGGTCGGTAGGCACTGAAGCTTTCTTT.

The table lists this clonotype with many counts. The chain employs TRBV7-9 and TRBJ1-5; a weak D match, TRBD1 (6 bases). The CDR3 sequence is 16 residues long. Trimming left V 1 base short and J 4 bases short, with 14 bases between. Looked up from germline, CDR1 is SEHNR and CDR2 is FQNEAQ (reference sequence). The CDR3 sequence: CASSLDVGARNQPQHF. CDR3 DNA: TGTGCCAGCAGCTTAGACGTGGGGGCAAGAAATCAGCCCCAGCATTTT.

The chain uses TRBV20-1 and TRBJ1-4; weak D call: TRBD1 (6 bases). CDR3 length: 13 residues. The V and J ends lost 3 bases and 5 bases respectively, with 10 bases between them. CDR1 is DFQATT, CDR2 SNEGSKA, per germline (reference sequence). The CDR3 DNA reads TGCAGTGCTAGGCCCGGGGGCAATGAAAAACTGTTTTTT. Its protein is CSARPGGNEKLFF.

This clonotype was picked up a small number of times. V gene TRBV3-1 combines with J gene TRBJ1-2; no firm D call. CDR1 and CDR2 from the germline V gene are LGHDT and YNNKEL (reference sequence). The CDR3 is 14 residues long. V was cut by 1 base and J by 2 bases, with 8 bases left in between. CDR3 region: CASSQGRMNYGYTF. The CDR3 DNA follows: TGTGCCAGCAGCCAAGGCAGGATGAACTATGGCTACACCTTC.

This clonotype occurred a few times. One end of the junction varies from germline; a read error may be responsible. The CDR3 DNA reads TGTGCTAGCAGCTTAAGACCCGGGGCAGATACGCAGTATTTT. Amino acids: CASSLRPGADTQYF. The V and J genes are TRBV7-7 and TRBJ2-3; a weak D match, TRBD2 (5 bases). CDR1 is SSHAT and CDR2 is FNYEAQ in the germline V gene (reference sequence). This CDR3 has 14 residues.

This clonotype has a count of ten or more. The J gene is TRBJ2-6, the V gene TRBV7-3, with D unclear. The CDR3 has 16 amino acids. The V gene's germline CDR1 is SGHTA and CDR2 FQGTGA. Trimming removed 1 base at V and 2 bases at J, with 9 bases between. CDR3 sequence (DNA): TGTGCCAGCAGCTTAATTTTCCCGGCTGGGGCCAACGTCCTGACTTTC. Protein product: CASSLIFPAGANVLTF.

This clonotype was observed a handful of times. V usage is TRBV25-1 and J usage is TRBJ1-1; no clear D. CDR1 and CDR2 from the germline V gene are MGHDK and SYGVNS. The length of the CDR3 is 13 residues. With 1 base removed from V and 4 bases from J, the gap between germline ends came to 7 bases. CDR3 nucleotide sequence: TGTGCCAGCAGTGAATCAGGTGGCACTGAAGCTTTCTTT. This codes for CASSESGGTEAFF.

In this sample, this clonotype turned up many times. The chain has TRBV6-2 or TRBV6-3 and TRBJ2-3, with 9 positions matching TRBD2. Germline-derived CDR1 and CDR2 are MNHEY and SVGEGT. V lost 4 bases to trimming and J lost 0 bases; unmatched junction nucleotides: 11. The CDR3 is 18 residues long. In nucleotides, the CDR3 is TGTGCCAGCAGTTCCCCCAGCGGGGGGCCAACGAGCACAGATACGCAGTATTTT. Encoded protein: CASSSPSGGPTSTDTQYF.

The chain recombines TRBV4-2 with TRBJ1-1; D not resolved. The V gene lost 1 base and the J gene lost 2 bases, with 11 bases spanning the gap. Germline lookup yields CDR1 LGHNA and CDR2 YNFKEQ. This CDR3 contains 15 residues. The CDR3 DNA is TGTGCCAGCAGCCAAGTCGTAGGATCCAACACTGAAGCTTTCTTT. Translated, it gives CASSQVVGSNTEAFF.

This clonotype has more than one count but fewer than ten. This chain uses TRBV5-1 with TRBJ1-1; TRBD1 might be the D (5 bases). The CDR3 contains 14 residues. Per germline, CDR1 SGHRS and CDR2 YFSETQ. Trimming removed 7 bases from V and 4 bases from J, with 17 bases in between. Here the CDR3 reads CASAQILGGTEAFF. CDR3 sequence (DNA): TGCGCCAGCGCACAGATATTGGGGGGCACTGAAGCTTTCTTT.

V usage is TRBV24-1 and J usage is TRBJ1-6; D gene unclear. Germline V gene sequence: CDR1 KGHDR, CDR2 SFDVKD. CDR3 length equals 12 residues. Trimming shortened V by 0 bases and J by 14 bases, and 7 bases separated the two germline ends. The CDR3 is CATSDLTGALHF. The CDR3 DNA is TGTGCCACCAGTGATTTGACGGGAGCCCTCCACTTT.

This clonotype was counted many times. The rearrangement links TRBV5-1 to TRBJ2-5, with a possible D match to TRBD1 (6 bases). V was pared by 5 bases and J by 5 bases, with 16 bases between. Germline V lookup: CDR1 SGHRS, CDR2 YFSETQ. CDR3 length: 14 amino acids. The CDR3, as DNA: TGCGCCAGCAGTCGGGACACCGGTTCGGAGACCCAGTACTTC. Translation gives CASSRDTGSETQYF.

The genes are TRBV6-2 or TRBV6-3 and TRBJ1-5; D might be TRBD1 (5 bases). Germline CDR1 is MNHEY and CDR2 is SVGEGT. Trimming shortened V by 6 bases and J by 0 bases, and 9 bases separated the two germline ends. The CDR3 is 14 amino acids. CDR3 sequence reads: CASRAGFSNQPQHF. DNA for the CDR3: TGTGCCAGCAGAGCAGGGTTTAGCAATCAGCCCCAGCATTTT.

As to this clonotype: This could be a read error, since a much larger clone is one nucleotide away. The chain is built from TRBV27 and TRBJ1-4; weak D call: TRBD1 (5 bases). The CDR3 runs to 17 residues. Germline CDR1 MNHEY, CDR2 SMNVEV (reference sequence). The chain's CDR3 is CASTSSAGRGTNEKLIF. The CDR3 DNA reads TGTGCCAGCACCTCATCAGCAGGGCGTGGAACTAATGAAAAACTGATTTTT. Combining the CDR3 with reference TRBV27 and TRBJ1-4 gives the whole variable domain EAQVTQNPRYLITVTGKKLTVTCSQNMNHEYMSWYRQDPGLGLRQIYYSMNVEVTDKGDVPEGYKVSRKEKRNFPLILESPSPNQTSLYFCASTSSAGRGTNEKLIFGSGTQLSVL.

The CDR3 DNA reads TGTGCCAGTGGGCAACAAAGCCGCAATCAGCCCCAGCATTTT. This translates into CASGQQSRNQPQHF. V is TRBV19 and J is TRBJ1-5; D is unclear. Germline V gene lookup returns CDR1 LNHDA and CDR2 SQIVND (reference sequence). V lost 8 bases and J 2 bases, leaving 13 bases between the germline ends. CDR3 length equals 14 residues.

This clonotype has a handful of counts. The rearrangement joins TRBV3-1 to TRBJ1-4; D gene ambiguous. This CDR3 comprises 14 residues. Trimming shortened V by 0 bases and J by 5 bases, and 7 bases separated the two germline ends. Germline-derived CDR1 and CDR2 are LGHDT and YNNKEL (reference sequence). CDR3: CASSQDFPNEKLFF. CDR3 DNA: TGTGCCAGCAGCCAAGATTTTCCGAATGAAAAACTGTTTTTT. Complete variable domain (other parts from reference TRBV3-1 and TRBJ1-4): DTAVSQTPKYLVTQMGNDKSIKCEQNLGHDTMYWYKQDSKKFLKIMFSYNNKELIINETVPNRFSPKSPDKAHLNLHINSLELGDSAVYFCASSQDFPNEKLFFGSGTQLSVL.

The chain carries TRBV18 and TRBJ1-6; D is uncertain. Germline lookup yields CDR1 KGHSH and CDR2 LQKENI. The CDR3 loop spans 16 amino acids. The ends were cut back, 2 bases at V and 5 bases at J, with 13 bases in the middle. CDR3 DNA: TGTGCCAGCTCACCAGTCACGCTGGGGAATAATTCACCCCTCCACTTT. It yields the protein CASSPVTLGNNSPLHF.

This clonotype was counted many times. The CDR3 DNA is TGTGCCACCAGCTCGAGACTGGCGACCAATGAGCAGTTCTTC. The encoded protein is CATSSRLATNEQFF. The chain employs TRBV15 and TRBJ2-1; no firm D call. V was clipped by 5 bases and J by 6 bases, with 14 bases between them. The CDR3 consists of 14 residues. CDR1 and CDR2 (germline): LNHNV, YYDKDF (reference sequence).

This clonotype was detected many times. V gene TRBV29-1 combines with J gene TRBJ2-5, with 7 bases fitting TRBD2. The V gene end was trimmed by 3 bases and the J gene end by 3 bases; junction bases not matched to a gene: 4. CDR1 is SQVTM and CDR2 is ANQGSEA in the germline V gene. This CDR3 is built from 13 residues. In nucleotides, the CDR3 is TGCAGCGTTGATTCGGGGGGAAAAGAGACCCAGTACTTC. It encodes CSVDSGGKETQYF.

This clonotype has more than one count but fewer than ten. The CDR3 is CASGPTGLQGNTIYF. The CDR3 DNA sequence: TGTGCCAGCGGACCGACAGGGCTCCAGGGAAACACCATATATTTT. This sequence joins TRBV6-5 and TRBJ1-3; 7 bases are shared with TRBD1. From germline, CDR1 is MNHEY and CDR2 SVGAGI. The CDR3 loop spans 15 amino acids. Germline trimming cut 8 bases from V and 4 bases from J; bases unmatched to any gene: 11.

This clonotype was counted many times. This rearrangement joins TRBV7-2 to TRBJ1-2; the D gene is possibly TRBD1 (6 bases). Germline CDR1 reads SGHTA; CDR2 reads FQGNSA. Trimming took off 4 bases at V and 1 base at J, with 19 bases between the two ends. The CDR3 runs to 17 residues. The CDR3, as DNA: TGTGCCAGCAGCTCCGGATACAGGGCAGAGCTTAACTATGGCTACACCTTC. Its translation is CASSSGYRAELNYGYTF.

In this sample, this clonotype turned up many times. The chain is built from TRBV7-2 and TRBJ2-3, with a possible D match to TRBD2 (6 bases). V lost 6 bases and J 5 bases, leaving 15 bases between the germline ends. The CDR3 has 14 amino acids. The germline V gene has CDR1 SGHTA and CDR2 FQGNSA. Written as DNA, the CDR3 is TGTGCCAGCAGTGCGAGCGGGTCTGGAGATACGCAGTATTTT. Encoded protein: CASSASGSGDTQYF.

This clonotype was detected only a few times. The chain couples TRBV20-1 to TRBJ2-1; TRBD2 agrees at 7 bases. This CDR3 is built from 18 residues. Germline V gene lookup returns CDR1 DFQATT and CDR2 SNEGSKA (reference sequence). After removal of 7 bases from V and 7 bases from J, the junction contained 25 bases not matched to a gene. The CDR3 nucleotides read TGCAGTGTCCACCCCTCCACCGGGACTACAGGTGGGGTAAATGAGCAGTTCTTC. Amino acid sequence: CSVHPSTGTTGGVNEQFF.

As to this clonotype: The junction departs from germline at one end; a sequencing error may be responsible. The rearrangement uses TRBV19 and TRBJ2-5, with TRBD1 identical over 10 bases. Germline CDR1 reads LNHDA; CDR2 reads SQIVND (reference sequence). The CDR3 consists of 15 residues. CDR3 in DNA: TGTGCCAGTAGTATGGACAGGGGGTACCAAGAGACCCAGCACTTC. Encoded protein: CASSMDRGYQETQHF.

In its sample, this clonotype was seen a few times. The V gene is TRBV20-1, the J gene TRBJ1-1; no definite D call. This CDR3 is built from 13 residues. Germline assignment: CDR1 DFQATT and CDR2 SNEGSKA (reference sequence). Trimming took 6 bases from V and 2 from J, leaving 13 bases between them. CDR3 sequence (DNA): TGCAGTGCCTACTCCCCAGGAAACACTGAAGCTTTCTTT. It is translated as CSAYSPGNTEAFF.

The rearrangement links TRBV12-3 or TRBV12-4 to TRBJ2-1; TRBD2 matches 8 bases. This CDR3 comprises 15 residues. V dropped 6 bases and J dropped 6; count of bases not matched to a gene: 10. CDR3 sequence reads: CASRTGTRFFNEQFF. CDR3 nucleotide sequence: TGTGCCAGCAGGACCGGGACTAGATTTTTCAATGAGCAGTTCTTC.